The 8 T cell receptor beta chains in this list originate from one sample, sequenced in a study of T cell responses to AZD1222 COVID-19 vaccine. Assay: immunoSEQ multiplex PCR; the TCRdb copy retains only in-frame clones and omits some. The repertoire has approximately 160,000 clones, approximately 90% of them found once; the top ten carry 0.9% to 1.2%. This specimen was peripheral blood, taken 28 days after the second AZD1222 dose. These receptor sequences come from an adult who received the AZD1222 COVID-19 vaccine.

V usage is TRBV10-3 and J usage is TRBJ1-3, with D hard to call. Per germline, CDR1 ENHRY and CDR2 SYGVKD. This CDR3 spans 15 amino acids. With 6 bases removed from V and 0 bases from J, the gap between germline ends came to 12 bases. CDR3 nucleotides: TGTGCCATCAGGCCGGGCGGCAACTCTGGAAACACCATATATTTT. This translates into CAIRPGGNSGNTIYF.

This sequence joins TRBV28 and TRBJ1-6; the D is unclear. This CDR3 is 14 amino acids long. Trimming took off 5 bases at V and 0 bases at J, with 5 bases between the two ends. The germline CDR1 and CDR2 sequences are MDHEN and SYDVKM. CDR3 region: CASSRSSYNSPLHF. The CDR3 DNA sequence: TGTGCCAGCAGTAGGAGCTCCTATAATTCACCCCTCCACTTT.

This sequence joins TRBV2 and TRBJ1-1; D is perhaps TRBD1 (6 bases). V lost 5 bases to trimming and J lost 1 base, with 14 bases between them. Germline CDR1 is SNHLY and CDR2 is FYNNEI. There are 15 residues in the CDR3. The CDR3 nucleotides read TGTGCCAGCAGTTTGCTAGGGGGGCCGAACACTGAAGCTTTCTTT. Translation: CASSLLGGPNTEAFF. The full variable domain, its missing parts supplied by reference TRBV2 and TRBJ1-1, is EPEVTQTPSHQVTQMGQEVILRCVPISNHLYFYWYRQILGQKVEFLVSFYNNEISEKSEIFDDQFSVERPDGSNFTLKIRSTKLEDSAMYFCASSLLGGPNTEAFFGQGTRLTVV.

The CDR3 loop is CSTILNEKLFF. The CDR3 nucleotides are TGCAGTACAATACTTAATGAAAAACTGTTTTTT. The J gene is TRBJ1-4, the V gene TRBV20-1, with unresolved D. Germline CDR1 DFQATT, CDR2 SNEGSKA (reference sequence). The CDR3 is 11 residues long. Trimming stripped 8 bases from V and 4 bases from J, with 8 bases between.

The gene calls are TRBV5-6 and TRBJ2-5; the D is unclear. Trimming stripped 3 bases from V and 9 bases from J, with 9 bases between. The length of the CDR3 is 11 residues. In germline, CDR1 is SGHDT, CDR2 YYEEEE. As DNA, the CDR3 is TGTGCCAGCAGCTCCCAGGTTTCCCAGTACTTC. Encoded protein: CASSSQVSQYF.

This sequence joins TRBV19 and TRBJ1-3; D remains unclear. Germline values: CDR1 LNHDA, CDR2 SQIVND (reference sequence). V lost 9 bases to trimming and J lost 3 bases, with 15 bases between them. The CDR3 covers 14 residues. In DNA form, the CDR3 reads TGTGCCAGCCACCTCCGGACTTATGGAAACACCATATATTTT. The encoded protein is CASHLRTYGNTIYF.

The chain combines TRBV3-1 (or the pseudogene TRBV3-2) with TRBJ1-1; perhaps TRBD1 as D (5 bases). The germline CDR1 and CDR2 sequences are LGHDT and YNNKEL (reference sequence). Deletions cut 4 bases from V and 0 bases from J, with 6 bases between. The CDR3 is 13 amino acids. CDR3 in DNA: TGTGCCAGCAGCCCGGACATGAACACTGAAGCTTTCTTT. Translated, it gives CASSPDMNTEAFF.

The rearrangement uses TRBV12-3 or TRBV12-4 and TRBJ1-5; D uncertain. CDR3 size: 13 residues. Trimming shortened V by 2 bases and J by 4 bases, and 6 bases separated the two germline ends. The CDR3 protein is CASSLPGNQPQHF. CDR3 sequence (DNA): TGTGCCAGCAGTTTACCGGGGAATCAGCCCCAGCATTTT.